A selection of T cell receptor beta chains follows, all from one sample in a study of a mutant IDH1 vaccine in newly diagnosed glioma. The antigens for these receptors are not known. The protocol was immunoSEQ multiplex PCR, while the TCRdb copy is restricted to in-frame clones and leaves out a portion. Of 9,500 to 12,000 clones in the sample, 87% are singletons; the top ten hold around 6.3%. The sample was PBMCs, taken from a glioma patient whose treatment included an IDH1 peptide vaccine. These receptors all stem from a woman aged 40 to 55 with glioma. Some clones in this sample may be carry-over from other donors' samples. The CDR3 runs from the conserved cysteine through the conserved F or W. Fields, in order: CDR3 DNA, CDR3 protein, J gene, D gene, V gene, clone size. The D gene is left open where the match is weak. The size entry is marked missing in some rows and otherwise reads once, few, many or a size class.

TGTGCCAGCAGCTTAAGCGTGCGGGGTTCCTACGAGCAGTACTTC,CASSLSVRGSYEQYF,TRBJ2-7,.,TRBV7-2,.
TGCAGCGTTTCCGACCCCCCTGGGGCCAACGTCCTGACTTTC,CSVSDPPGANVLTF,TRBJ2-6,.,TRBV29-1,.
TGTGCCAGCAGTGAGGGGAGGGGTGGAGAGACCCAGTACTTC,CASSEGRGGETQYF,TRBJ2-5,TRBD2,TRBV6-1,.
TGTGCCAGCAGCTTTCAGCGGGGGTCACCCTACGAGCAGTACTTC,CASSFQRGSPYEQYF,TRBJ2-7,TRBD2,TRBV7-2,.
TGTGCCTGGAGTGTAGTTAGGGCAGGGCCCACCGGGGAGCTGTTTTTT,CAWSVVRAGPTGELFF,TRBJ2-2,.,TRBV30,.
TGTGCCAGCAGTTCCTCCGCGGATGTGACTGAAGCTTTCTTT,CASSSSADVTEAFF,TRBJ1-1,.,TRBV28,.
TGTGCCAGCAGCCCTAGACAGGGGTACAATGAGCAGTTCTTC,CASSPRQGYNEQFF,TRBJ2-1,TRBD1,TRBV7-2,.
TGTGCCAGCAGCTTAGAGAGGAAGAACACTGAAGCTTTCTTT,CASSLERKNTEAFF,TRBJ1-1,.,TRBV7-6,.
TGCGCCAGCAGCCTGACAGGGGCTGAAGCTTTCTTT,CASSLTGAEAFF,TRBJ1-1,TRBD1,TRBV5-1,.
TGTGCCAGCAGTGAAATTTGGGGGTTTGGAAACACCATATATTTT,CASSEIWGFGNTIYF,TRBJ1-3,.,TRBV6-1,.
TGTGCCAGCAGTGAAGCGCCAGGGGGCTACTATGGCTACACCTTC,CASSEAPGGYYGYTF,TRBJ1-2,TRBD1,TRBV6-1,.
TGTGCCAGCAGCGCAGGGGGCTCGAATGGCTACACCTTC,CASSAGGSNGYTF,TRBJ1-2,TRBD1,TRBV9,.
TGTGCCTGCAACAGGGAGTACAATGAGCAGTTCTTC,CACNREYNEQFF,TRBJ2-1,.,TRBV30,once
TGCGCCAGCAGCTTAGGTACCAACACCGGGGAGCTGTTTTTT,CASSLGTNTGELFF,TRBJ2-2,.,TRBV5-1,.
TGTGCCAGCAGCGGACTAGCGGGAGGTGCCACCGGGGAGCTGTTTTTT,CASSGLAGGATGELFF,TRBJ2-2,TRBD2,TRBV7-2,.
TGTGCCAGCAGCTTAAGTCCAACTAATGAAAAACTGTTTTTT,CASSLSPTNEKLFF,TRBJ1-4,.,TRBV7-9,.
TGTGCCAGCAGCCCTACTACCATGGGGGAGCAGTACTTC,CASSPTTMGEQYF,TRBJ2-7,.,TRBV7-2,.
TGTGCCAGCAGCTTAACCGGGACAGCTGGGGCCAACGTCCTGACTTTC,CASSLTGTAGANVLTF,TRBJ2-6,TRBD1,TRBV7-8,.
TGCGCCAGCAGCCAAGATGAGGGGTATCAGCCCCAGCATTTT,CASSQDEGYQPQHF,TRBJ1-5,.,TRBV4-1,.
TGTGCCAGCAGTGATGCCAGGGTGAGGGAGACCCAGTACTTC,CASSDARVRETQYF,TRBJ2-5,.,TRBV25-1,.
TGTGCCAGTACGGGGGAGGGCAACACTGAAGCTTTCTTT,CASTGEGNTEAFF,TRBJ1-1,.,TRBV19,few
TGTGCCAGCAGCGCGACTCCGGGACAGTTTAATCAGCCCCAGCATTTT,CASSATPGQFNQPQHF,TRBJ1-5,TRBD1,TRBV5-4,.
TGTGCCAGCAGCCAAGATCAAAGGAACGAGCAGTACTTC,CASSQDQRNEQYF,TRBJ2-7,.,TRBV4-2,.
TGCGCCAGCAGCTTGAGGGGAGCAGATACGCAGTATTTT,CASSLRGADTQYF,TRBJ2-3,.,TRBV5-1,.
TGTGCCAGCAGAGCAGGGAAGGGTACAACTGAAGCTTTCTTT,CASRAGKGTTEAFF,TRBJ1-1,.,TRBV27,.
TGTGCCAGCAGTTACTCAGGTAGCGGCCGCGAGCAGTACTTC,CASSYSGSGREQYF,TRBJ2-7,.,TRBV6-5,.
TGCGCCAGCAGCTTGGCCTTCGAGACCGAGCAGTATTTT,CASSLAFETEQYF,TRBJ2-3,.,TRBV5-1,.
TGTGCCAGTAGTCGCATAGGGGGCGGCAATCAGCCCCAGCATTTT,CASSRIGGGNQPQHF,TRBJ1-5,TRBD1,TRBV19,.
TGTGCCAGCAGTGAACCTACGTCCGGGACGGTCTATGGCTACACCTTC,CASSEPTSGTVYGYTF,TRBJ1-2,.,TRBV25-1,.
TGTGCCAGCAGCCAAGATTTGCGGGACGAGGGGACCCAGTACTTC,CASSQDLRDEGTQYF,TRBJ2-5,.,TRBV4-2,once
TGTGCCAGCAGGGACTACAACGAAGAGACCCAGTACTTC,CASRDYNEETQYF,TRBJ2-5,.,TRBV27,.
TGTGCCAGCAGCTTATTAGCTGGAAACACCATATATTTT,CASSLLAGNTIYF,TRBJ1-3,.,TRBV7-9,.
TGTGCCAGCAGCTCACCCGGGACAGTCAGTTACGAGCAGTACTTC,CASSSPGTVSYEQYF,TRBJ2-7,TRBD1,TRBV5-4,once
TGTGCCAGCAGTGCCGTAGACAGGGACACTGAAGCTTTCTTT,CASSAVDRDTEAFF,TRBJ1-1,TRBD1,TRBV6-1,once
TGCGCCAGCAGCCACTTGACTAGCGGGGGGCCAAGCTCCTACGAGCAGTACTTC,CASSHLTSGGPSSYEQYF,TRBJ2-7,TRBD2,TRBV4-1,.
TGTGCCAGCTCTACCAGGGGACTCACAGATACGCAGTATTTT,CASSTRGLTDTQYF,TRBJ2-3,.,TRBV18,.
TGTGCCAGCAGCGAACTAGCGGGGGGGCAGGAAGAGCAGTTCTTC,CASSELAGGQEEQFF,TRBJ2-1,TRBD2,TRBV7-2,once
TGTGCCAGCAGCTCCGGGACTAGCGGCTATAACCCCTCCTACGAGCAGTACTTC,CASSSGTSGYNPSYEQYF,TRBJ2-7,TRBD2,TRBV7-2,.
TGCGCCAGCAGCCCAGGGACAGGGGGCAATCAGCCCCAGCATTTT,CASSPGTGGNQPQHF,TRBJ1-5,TRBD1,TRBV23-1,.
TGTGCCAGCAGCTTCTCCGGGCCCCCCGGTGAGCAGTTCTTC,CASSFSGPPGEQFF,TRBJ2-1,.,TRBV7-3,.
TGTGCCAGCAGTCTCCAAGAGACCCAGTACTTC,CASSLQETQYF,TRBJ2-5,.,TRBV2,.
TGTGCCAGCAGTAAGAGGGAAGGGACACAAGAGACCCAGTACTTC,CASSKREGTQETQYF,TRBJ2-5,.,TRBV6-1,.
TGTGCCAGCAGGGACGGGACGGGAGACGAGCAGTACTTC,CASRDGTGDEQYF,TRBJ2-7,.,TRBV27,.